Here is one T cell receptor beta chain with its context. There are many counts of this clonotype. The antigen this receptor binds is unknown. Base qualities were left out, and no much larger clone turns up one base away. Preparation of the library involved multiplex PCR. TCRdb shows the sequencer as Illumina HiSeq 4000. iRepertoire HTBI primers and Arm-PCR amplification of CDR3 regions were used to construct TCR beta libraries. Before sequencing, the PCR products went through gel purification. The authors' pipeline ran thus. A total of some 60 TRBV and 14 TRBJ segments were identified across samples and were used for gene usage analysis of CDR3 amino acid clonotypes. COPE and FqMerger were used to merge the filtered high-quality paired reads into contigs. Contigs were aligned with BLAST to IMGT TRBV, TRBD and TRBJ reference genes, and CDR3 was defined per IMGT. Highly expanded clones were defined as clonotypes with a frequency above 0.1%. Repertoire diversity was measured by Shannon entropy, and V-J evenness by the Gini coefficient. A clonotype found in more than one individual was treated as public. The public sequencing data were trimmed at Q25 with fastp and processed into clonotypes with MiXCR by TCRdb, which kept only in-frame beta chains. Each entry is one CDR3 protein sequence, shown with its most common DNA and genes. The V and J calls follow TCRdb's processing rather than the paper's. This sample lists some 200,000 distinct CDR3 sequences; less than 20% were detected once. The top ten constitute approximately 12% of the sample.

From V the trimming removes 5 bases and from J it removes 7 bases, while the gene matches leave 10 bases of the junction unaccounted for. The CDR3 numbers 15 residues from cysteine through phenylalanine. Solely the CDR3 DNA is kept, with 45 bases framed from the first base. Sequences MDHEN (CDR1) and SYDVKM (CDR2) are obtained from the germline V gene. This entry comes from a study of regulatory T cells in long-lasting Graves disease (dated by TCRdb to about 2021). Background on the whole study: In the newly diagnosed Graves' disease group, patients had been taking antithyroid drugs for less than 3 months. This study used TCR sequencing and RNA sequencing of peripheral blood to compare persistent Graves' disease patients against newly diagnosed Graves' disease patients. The study was conducted in China and was registered as a clinical trial. A total of 35 or so samples underwent TCR sequencing: 13 from persistent and approximately 20 from newly diagnosed Graves' disease patients.

Explained via the paper, the time point label denotes: newly diagnosed GD, antithyroid drugs for less than 3 months. For both TCR sequencing and RNA sequencing, RNA was extracted from PBMCs using TRIzol. The diagnosis of Graves' disease was made according to American Thyroid Association guidelines. Patients were recruited from an endocrinology department in Xi'an, China. Each patient gave roughly 10 milliliters of peripheral blood, collected in an EDTA anticoagulant tube. PBMCs were isolated by Ficoll Paque Plus density gradient separation without further T cell sorting. An Agilent 2100 Bioanalyzer and agarose gel were used to check RNA quality, and a NanoDrop 2000 was used to measure RNA concentration. General findings and caveats noted by the study authors: Peripheral blood alone was examined, since thyroid tissue, which constituted the primary lesion, could not be accessed. Compared with newly diagnosed patients, patients with persistent Graves' disease had lower TCR Shannon entropy and fewer highly expanded clones, which suggests clonal expansion. Patients with persistent disease shared more public clonotypes (fewer than 3,000) than newly diagnosed patients did (about 1,000). Only the TCR beta chain was sequenced and analyzed. As a limitation, the authors acknowledged that the small sample size may reduce accuracy. TRBV28, TRBJ1-2 and TRBJ2-5 were preferentially used in persistent disease, while TRBV20-1 and TRBJ2-1 were favored in newly diagnosed disease.

These data were also filed under a second study, of T cells in Graves' hyperthyroidism and ophthalmopathy. Per that second paper: Stable Graves' hyperthyroidism was defined as the absence of progression to ophthalmopathy over 18 months of follow-up. The hyperthyroidism patients were between 18 and 65 years old and newly diagnosed, with a disease duration of less than 2 months. Exclusion was applied to patients with uncontrolled infections, other autoimmune diseases, pregnancy or lactation. Diagnoses were based on clinical symptoms, serum thyroxine and TRAb, thyroid ultrasound and orbital computed tomography. A first-round RT-PCR of the TCR CDR3 used the HTBI primer set with the Qiagen OneStep RT-PCR kit. Most expanded thyroid clonotypes (frequency above 0.001) were also detected in blood, a finding suggesting that blood repertoires may reflect thyroid immune responses. A 13 V-J signature model separated ophthalmopathy from stable hyperthyroidism, with approximately 87% sensitivity and 81.08% specificity in cross-validation and 80%/75% in testing. In validation, the model predicted progression to ophthalmopathy a median of roughly 6.1 months before onset, with approximately 70% sensitivity and 72.22% specificity. A discovery cohort of about a hundred patients, roughly 43 with Graves' ophthalmopathy and under 60 with stable Graves' hyperthyroidism, was used to find distinguishing TCR V-J signatures. Prospective prediction of ophthalmopathy was tested in an independent validation cohort consisting of roughly 20 hyperthyroidism patients and 17 patients who later progressed to ophthalmopathy. For training and testing, the 95 to 100 patients in the discovery cohort were randomly divided in a 7:3 ratio. Thyroid tissue and blood T-cell repertoires from six Graves' hyperthyroidism patients were also compared in the study. After blood sampling, hyperthyroidism patients were treated with methimazole at a starting dose of 30 mg daily, and ophthalmopathy patients were treated with high-dose intravenous methylprednisolone. Libraries were constructed in a second round of multiplex PCR, after which size selection and purification were carried out. The libraries were sequenced on an Illumina HiSeq2000 using paired-end 100 bp reads. SOAPnuke was used to process the raw data, with reads discarded if the reads contained adapters or uncalled bases, had a mean Phred below 15, or lacked an exact constant-primer or identifier match. High-quality paired reads were merged with COPE v1.2.5, and unique nucleotide sequences were defined as clonotypes. MiTCR v1.1 was used to align the clonotypes against IMGT TRBV, TRBD and TRBJ reference segments. Only V-J combinations with frequency above 0.0001, covering 99% to 99.2% of repertoires, were analysed. A TCS score was defined as the ratio between F50 (clonal expansion) and ExV (chaos), using BLOSUM62-based TCRdist between CDR3 peptides within each V-J. Welch's t-statistics and random forest reduced 500 to 550 V-J features to 13, which were used in a naive Bayes classifier (R e1071). Sample size was not statistically predetermined, and investigators were not blinded to group allocation. The paper reports TCR Vbeta CDR3 sequencing of approximately 140 peripheral blood samples: some 41 ophthalmopathy, fewer than 80 hyperthyroidism and 17 progressor patients.

The receptor was derived from a woman aged 25-40 years with Graves disease. Donor details come from another sample of the same person, matched by shared clones. This chain is built from TRBV28 and TRBJ1-4; TRBD1 fits 7 bases in the junction. Here the sequenced sample was peripheral blood mononuclear cells (PBMCs), taken at new diagnosis, from a patient treated with antithyroid drugs. In nucleotide form, the sequence is TGTGCCAGCAGTCCAGGGGACAGACATTCTGAAAAACTGTTTTTT. The translation is CASSPGDRHSEKLFF.